This T cell receptor (beta chain) was sequenced for a study of T cell responses to AZD1222 COVID-19 vaccine. Study-wide results and caveats: Donors were chiefly white British, with a greater number of females, and clonal diversity was perhaps underestimated. Seropositive at baseline were only a handful of AZD1222 recipients.

With respect to this clone: Its target is unknown. At one of its ends the junction is not consistent with the germline gene, which may arise from a read error.

Sequencing was performed with immunoSEQ multiplex PCR; in TCRdb, only in-frame clones are kept and a portion is missing. Among approximately 210,000 clones, about 95% were seen once, and the ten largest hold 1.7%. Germline V CDR1 and CDR2: MGHDK, SYGVNS. This CDR3 contains 14 residues. The sequence was obtained from an adult who received the MenACWY meningococcal vaccine as a control. V and J are TRBV25-1 and TRBJ2-3; D not resolved. The material sequenced was peripheral blood, taken 28 days after the second dose of the MenACWY control vaccine. The CDR3 reads CASSDVGGSDAQYF. CDR3 in DNA: TGTGCCAGCAGTGACGTGGGCGGCTCAGATGCGCAGTATTTT.